This T cell receptor beta chain was identified in a study of blood T cell repertoires in COVID-19. Study context: T cells, B-cell-depleted T cells, or PBMCs supplied cDNA or gDNA.

This CDR3 comprises 12 residues. Between the trimmed V and J ends, which lost 8 bases and 8 bases, there was a span of 12 bases. Using immunoSEQ multiplex PCR, the repertoire was profiled, and TCRdb retains in-frame clones only, with some absent. The sample contains about 300,000 clones, 89% of which appear only once. Concerning this clone: The same CDR3 is also encoded by other DNA sequences in this sample.

The sample consisted of PBMCs or T cells enriched from blood (not recorded which). This clonotype was obtained from a woman in her fifties or sixties who had been exposed to COVID-19. This sequence joins TRBV12-3 or TRBV12-4 and TRBJ2-2; D gene ambiguous. CDR3 amino acids: CASSLSAGELFF. The CDR3 DNA sequence: TGTGCCAGCTCGCTTTCTGCGGGGGAGCTGTTTTTT.